These 3 T cell receptor beta chains came from one sample sequenced in a study of early T cells in non-severe SARS-CoV-2 infection. TCRdb re-called the 5' RACE reads through MiXCR, storing one row per CDR3 protein. The sample contains approximately 50,000 distinct CDR3 sequences, about 10% of which appear only once. Sequencing was performed on whole blood. The receptors stem from an adult who was a healthcare worker with PCR-confirmed SARS-CoV-2 infection or an uninfected control (not recorded which).

This clonotype was seen many times. In nucleotides, the CDR3 is TGTGCCAGCAGCTTATATGCCAGGGAACTCAGGGAGCAGTTCTTC. It yields the protein CASSLYARELREQFF. The chain carries TRBV13 and TRBJ2-1; tentative D call: TRBD1 (5 bases). This CDR3 has 15 amino acids. Germline values: CDR1 PRHDT, CDR2 FYEKMQ (reference sequence). The V end was cut by 2 bases, the J end by 10 bases, with 18 bases between.

The chain links TRBV14 to TRBJ2-1; D unresolved. The germline V gene encodes CDR1 SGHDN and CDR2 FVKESK. This CDR3 spans 13 amino acids. With 4 bases removed from V and 4 bases from J, the gap between germline ends came to 8 bases. CDR3 loop: CASSLGTYNEQFF. The CDR3 DNA is TGTGCCAGCAGCCTCGGTACTTACAATGAGCAGTTCTTC.

A note on this clonotype: This clone may be a read error of a much larger clone one base away. The chain links TRBV3-1 to TRBJ2-7; 9 bases are a match to TRBD1. V gave up 1 base and J gave up 4 bases; unmatched junction bases: 5. This CDR3 has 15 residues. Germline CDR1 LGHDT, CDR2 YNNKEL (reference sequence). The CDR3 sequence: CASSQVDRGVYEQYF. The CDR3 bases are TGTGCCAGCAGCCAAGTTGACAGGGGGGTGTACGAGCAGTACTTC.